These 23 T cell receptor beta chains originate from one sample sequenced in a study of CD8 T cells in Susac syndrome. RNA totalling 0.5 to 1 ug underwent reverse transcription with random hexamers. TCRdb reanalysed the immunoSEQ multiplex PCR reads using MiXCR and keeps one entry per CDR3 protein. Of some 180,000 distinct CDR3 sequences detected, around 93% appear once; the ten largest clones hold 0.1%. Input material: CD4+ T cells from PBMCs. These TCRs come from a human donor in good health.

This chain joins TRBV19 and TRBJ1-2; D not certain. This CDR3 comprises 10 residues. Germline V gene lookup returns CDR1 LNHDA and CDR2 SQIVND (reference sequence). The V end was cut by 8 bases, the J end by 10 bases, with 11 bases between. CDR3 nucleotides: TGTGCCAGTCGTGGGGAGAACTACACCTTC. Its translation is CASRGENYTF.

The rearrangement uses TRBV3-1 and TRBJ2-1; 10 positions agree with TRBD2. The V and J ends lost 0 bases and 9 bases, in that order; junction bases with no gene match: 8. CDR3 length: 16 amino acids. Germline V gives CDR1 LGHDT, CDR2 YNNKEL (reference sequence). The CDR3 DNA reads as TGTGCCAGCAGCCAAGAAATAGCGGGGGGCAGGGGTGAGCAGTTCTTC. Translated: CASSQEIAGGRGEQFF.

V usage is TRBV7-2 and J usage is TRBJ1-6; a weak D match, TRBD1 (6 bases). The germline V gene encodes CDR1 SGHTA and CDR2 FQGNSA. The length of the CDR3 is 15 residues. V lost 3 bases to trimming and J lost 10 bases, with 16 bases between them. CDR3 in amino acids: CASSLTGRGGSPLHF. CDR3 sequence (DNA): TGTGCCAGCAGCTTGACGGGCAGGGGAGGATCACCCCTCCACTTT.

The CDR3, as DNA: TGTGCCAGCAGCTTAAAACGCACCCGATCTAGCTCCTACGAGCAGTACGTC. This codes for CASSLKRTRSSSYEQYV. V usage is TRBV7-4 and J usage is TRBJ2-7; D is unresolved. The CDR3 totals 17 residues. V was shortened by 2 bases and J by 0 bases, with 17 bases between the two germline ends. Looked up from germline, CDR1 is SGHVT and CDR2 is SQSDAQ.

This chain uses TRBV7-9 with TRBJ2-2; TRBD2 is a possible D gene (5 bases). There are 12 residues in the CDR3. The germline V gene has CDR1 SEHNR and CDR2 FQNEAQ (reference sequence). V was shortened by 2 bases and J by 11 bases, with 9 bases between the two germline ends. DNA for the CDR3: TGTGCCAGCAGCTTATCGGGGTTCGAGCTGTTTTTT. It codes for CASSLSGFELFF.

A single count supports this clonotype. This chain joins TRBV19 and TRBJ1-5; D uncertain. V dropped 3 bases and J dropped 2 bases, with 11 bases sitting between them. CDR3 length: 15 amino acids. From germline, CDR1 is LNHDA and CDR2 SQIVND (reference sequence). The CDR3 sequence is CASSILRNGNQPQHF. The CDR3 DNA sequence: TGTGCCAGTAGTATCTTGAGGAACGGCAATCAGCCCCAGCATTTT.

This rearrangement joins TRBV7-9 to TRBJ2-1; 9 bases are shared with TRBD1. The V gene end was trimmed by 4 bases and the J gene end by 2 bases; junction bases not matched to a gene: 9. CDR3 size: 17 residues. CDR1 SEHNR and CDR2 FQNEAQ come from the germline V gene (reference sequence). The CDR3 region has the DNA TGTGCCAGCAGCTCGACGGGGACAGGGACCACCTACAATGAGCAGTTCTTC. Protein product: CASSSTGTGTTYNEQFF.

The chain links TRBV29-1 to TRBJ2-5; D possibly corresponds to TRBD1 (6 bases). Per germline, CDR1 SQVTM and CDR2 ANQGSEA. The CDR3 covers 13 residues. The DNA of the CDR3 is TGCAGTGCTGTGGGGGAAGGGGGAGAGACCCAGTACTTC. Its protein is CSAVGEGGETQYF.

This chain joins TRBV28 and TRBJ2-7; D gene uncertain. Deletions cut 4 bases from V and 5 bases from J, with 15 bases between. The CDR3 is made up of 14 amino acids. The V gene's germline CDR1 is MDHEN and CDR2 SYDVKM. DNA for the CDR3: TGTGCCAGCAGTTCCAGCCCAACGGCCAACGAGCAGTACGTC. This codes for CASSSSPTANEQYV.

The chain employs TRBV7-8 and TRBJ1-1, with 8 bases that match TRBD1. From germline, CDR1 is SGHVS and CDR2 FQNEAQ. The V segment lost 5 bases and the J segment 10 bases; nucleotides outside the gene matches: 6. The CDR3 consists of 12 residues. The CDR3 coding sequence is TGTGCCAGCAGCCCGGGCCAGGGGGCAGCTTTCTTT. This encodes CASSPGQGAAFF.

This clonotype was recorded once. The chain combines TRBV3-1 with TRBJ2-3; D gene unclear. The CDR3 has 13 residues. CDR1 is LGHDT, CDR2 YNNKEL, per germline (reference sequence). V was cut by 7 bases and J by 0 bases, with 8 bases left in between. The CDR3 DNA follows: TGTGCCAGCAAGAAGCTTAGCACAGATACGCAGTATTTT. This codes for CASKKLSTDTQYF.

The V gene is TRBV19, the J gene TRBJ2-1; 8 bases map to TRBD1. Germline loops: CDR1 LNHDA, CDR2 SQIVND (reference sequence). The length of the CDR3 is 14 residues. With V trimmed by 6 bases and J by 5 bases, 6 bases remained unmatched. The CDR3 protein is CASRTDRDHNEQFF. CDR3 nucleotides: TGTGCCAGTAGAACGGACAGGGACCACAATGAGCAGTTCTTC. Full variable domain (missing parts from reference TRBV19 and TRBJ2-1): DGGITQSPKYLFRKEGQNVTLSCEQNLNHDAMYWYRQDPGQGLRLIYYSQIVNDFQKGDIAEGYSVSREKKESFPLTVTSAQKNPTAFYLCASRTDRDHNEQFFGPGTRLTVL.

The chain employs TRBV5-4 and TRBJ2-7; 7 bases line up with TRBD1. With 6 bases clipped from V and 2 bases from J, the junction kept 8 bases outside the gene matches. Germline V gives CDR1 SGHNT, CDR2 YYREEE (reference sequence). The CDR3 loop spans 14 amino acids. The CDR3 here is CASTSPGQTYEQYF. Written as DNA, the CDR3 is TGTGCCAGCACCTCCCCGGGACAGACCTACGAGCAGTACTTC. The full variable domain, in which reference TRBV5-4 and TRBJ2-7 provide the parts outside the CDR3, is ETGVTQSPTHLIKTRGQQVTLRCSSQSGHNTVSWYQQALGQGPQFIFQYYREEENGRGNFPPRFSGLQFPNYSSELNVNALELDDSALYLCASTSPGQTYEQYFGPGTRLTVT.

The chain has TRBV27 and TRBJ1-1; no clear D. CDR3 length: 14 amino acids. The germline V gene encodes CDR1 MNHEY and CDR2 SMNVEV (reference sequence). V shed 6 bases and J shed 1 base, with 12 bases lying between them. The CDR3 sequence is CASRAPATNTEAFF. The CDR3 DNA reads as TGTGCCAGCAGAGCTCCCGCAACGAACACTGAAGCTTTCTTT.

The V call is TRBV5-4, the J call TRBJ1-2; 10 positions agree with TRBD1. This CDR3 contains 15 residues. Trimming removed 0 bases from V and 8 bases from J; junction bases left unmatched: 7. CDR1 is SGHNT, CDR2 YYREEE, per germline (reference sequence). The DNA of the CDR3 is TGTGCCAGCAGCTTGGCCTCGAGACAGGGGGCGGGCTACACCTTC. Translating gives CASSLASRQGAGYTF.

The chain links TRBV29-1 to TRBJ1-3; a possible D gene is TRBD1 (5 bases). The CDR3 covers 13 residues. Trimming removed 2 bases at V and 6 bases at J, with 11 bases between. Germline V CDR1 and CDR2: SQVTM, ANQGSEA. This CDR3 reads CSVETGDENTIYF. CDR3 in DNA: TGCAGCGTTGAAACGGGGGACGAAAACACCATATATTTT. The full variable domain, in which reference TRBV29-1 and TRBJ1-3 provide the parts outside the CDR3, is SAVISQKPSRDICQRGTSLTIQCQVDSQVTMMFWYRQQPGQSLTLIATANQGSEATYESGFVIDKFPISRPNLTFSTLTVSNMSPEDSSIYLCSVETGDENTIYFGEGSWLTVV.

This chain uses TRBV11-3 with TRBJ2-3; unclear D gene. Trimming removed 0 bases at V and 3 bases at J, with 10 bases between. The CDR3 loop spans 15 amino acids. Germline values: CDR1 SGHNT, CDR2 YENEEA. The CDR3 here is CASSLDGAETDTQYF. CDR3 sequence (DNA): TGTGCCAGCAGCTTAGATGGCGCAGAGACAGATACGCAGTATTTT.

The rearrangement links TRBV6-1 to TRBJ2-5; a weak D match, TRBD2 (5 bases). This CDR3 is built from 16 residues. V was clipped by 7 bases and J by 1 base, with 19 bases between them. Germline CDR1 is MNHNS and CDR2 is SASEGT. The chain's CDR3 is CASTAPGLHGQETQYF. CDR3 nucleotides: TGTGCCAGCACTGCCCCCGGACTCCATGGCCAAGAGACCCAGTACTTC.

The V call is TRBV7-3, the J call TRBJ2-1, with a tentative D call TRBD2 (6 bases). The CDR3 contains 16 residues. The germline gives CDR1 SGHTA, CDR2 FQGTGA. V lost 5 bases and J lost 5, with 19 bases in between. The CDR3 loop is CASSPSRGSGHNEQFF. The DNA of the CDR3 is TGTGCCAGCAGCCCTTCGAGGGGTAGCGGACACAATGAGCAGTTCTTC.

This clonotype was seen once. V gene TRBV5-4 combines with J gene TRBJ2-2; 7 bases are shared with TRBD2. With V trimmed by 4 bases and J by 6 bases, 12 bases remained unmatched. Germline CDR1 reads SGHNT; CDR2 reads YYREEE (reference sequence). This CDR3 spans 16 amino acids. The CDR3 bases are TGTGCCAGCAGCGAGGCCCGACTAGCTTCGGCCGGGGAGCTGTTTTTT. Translation: CASSEARLASAGELFF.

The DNA for the CDR3 is TGTGCCAGCAGCGAGAGCGGGGGAACCTACAATGAGCAGTTCTTC. This gives the protein CASSESGGTYNEQFF. The genes are TRBV7-9 and TRBJ2-1; 8 bases match TRBD2. Trimming cost V 5 bases and J 2 bases; bases outside gene matches: 5. CDR3 length equals 15 residues. The germline V gene has CDR1 SEHNR and CDR2 FQNEAQ (reference sequence).

The rearrangement uses TRBV12-3 or TRBV12-4 and TRBJ1-2, with 9 bases matching TRBD1. The CDR3 is 14 residues long. V lost 6 bases and J lost 4; bases outside the gene matches: 6. This CDR3 reads CASSVTGGPYGYTF. CDR3 in DNA: TGTGCCAGCAGCGTCACAGGGGGCCCCTATGGCTACACCTTC.

The CDR3 DNA sequence: TGTGCCAGCAGTAGGAGCGGGGGGTCAGGGCTAGCCAAAAACATTCAGTACTTC. It is translated as CASSRSGGSGLAKNIQYF. The chain has TRBV12-3 or TRBV12-4 and TRBJ2-4, with 9 bases identical to TRBD2. Trimming cost V 5 bases and J 0 bases; bases outside gene matches: 11. This CDR3 has 18 residues.